This TCR beta chain was observed in a study of blood T cell repertoires in COVID-19. Donors of Cohort 3 who recovered were those that had two negative PCRs, clearance, or symptom resolution. Original data processing: It was from reference gene primer amplification that nucleated cell counts were estimated. The assay was immunoSEQ multiplex PCR, and TCRdb's table has in-frame clones only and misses some. The V and J calls and clone size were taken over from that table, and D and trimming were inferred from the DNA. The sample shows roughly 180,000 clones, 82% of them seen only once. The CDR3 contains 13 residues. The V end lost 3 bases, the J end lost 7 bases, and 12 bases lay between the germline ends. Germline V CDR1 and CDR2: MGHDK, SYGVNS.

The chain joins TRBV25-1 to TRBJ1-2, with unresolved D. The receptor was isolated from a man aged 55 to 70 who had recovered from COVID-19. The sequenced material came from PBMCs or T cells enriched from blood (not recorded which). The CDR3 is CASSERVGSGYTF. CDR3 sequence (DNA): TGTGCCAGCAGTGAGAGGGTCGGGAGTGGCTACACCTTC.